This T cell receptor beta chain was identified during a study of shared clonotypes between healthy human individuals. Study context: The study used three CD4 naive, three CD4 memory, two CD8 naive and one CD8 memory plate per donor.

Every subset had its genomic DNA shared out evenly among several immunoSEQ plates. Generated by immunoSEQ multiplex PCR, the TCRdb table keeps only in-frame clones and is missing some. The sample includes 150,000 to 200,000 clones, about 66% seen only once; the top ten take roughly a tenth. The sample was memory CD4+ T cells sorted from blood. Specified subset: CD45RA-negative fraction. The receptor comes from a man younger than 45 in good health.

The CDR3 nucleotides read TGTGCCAGCAGCCAAGATCTTGGGGCAGGCAGCCAAGAGACCCAGTACTTC. It specifies CASSQDLGAGSQETQYF. The chain employs TRBV4-2 and TRBJ2-5, with D tentatively TRBD1 (5 bases). Trimming took 0 bases from V and 1 from J, leaving 15 bases between them. Germline V CDR1 and CDR2: LGHNA, YNFKEQ. The CDR3 sequence is 17 residues long.